This T cell receptor (beta chain) was identified in a study of T cell repertoires in cytomegalovirus infection. Study outcomes and limitations: Dominating the ex vivo response were HLA-C-restricted CMV-specific TCR beta clonotypes.

Each CDR3 protein is one row after TCRdb ran MiXCR on the reads. Among about 250,000 distinct CDR3 sequences listed, approximately 13% were seen once. The sample holds a few counts of this clonotype. The antigen is undetermined. V lost 6 bases and J 0 bases, leaving 8 bases between the germline ends. Germline V gene sequence: CDR1 ENHRY, CDR2 SYGVKD. The CDR3 covers 13 residues. This TCR came from a human donor in good health (CMV status not recorded). Some clones in this sample may be carry-over from other donors' samples. The chain combines TRBV10-3 with TRBJ2-5, with D uncertain. The sequencing input was PBMCs. CDR3 region: CAISQNNQETQYF. The CDR3 nucleotides are TGTGCCATCAGCCAGAACAACCAAGAGACCCAGTACTTC.